This is a list of T cell receptor beta chains from one sample in a study of T cells in Graves' hyperthyroidism and ophthalmopathy. TCRdb recomputed calls from the multiplex PCR reads with MiXCR, one row per CDR3 protein. Altogether about 710,000 distinct CDR3 sequences are present, roughly 17% being singletons, with the ten largest covering around 7.7%. The sequenced sample was blood. These receptor sequences come from a young man with Graves' hyperthyroidism. Each CDR3 is given without its conserved first and last residue. D genes are given only for firm matches.

j_call v_call d_call cdr3_aa
TRBJ2-3 TRBV2 - ASRGTETDTQY
TRBJ2-3 TRBV28 TRBD2 ASRGSGRSTDTQY
TRBJ2-3 TRBV30 TRBD2 ACKREGSTDTQY
TRBJ2-7 TRBV27 - ASSERGRSYEQY
TRBJ2-7 TRBV4-2 TRBD2 ASSLLDSGQSGSSYEQY
TRBJ2-7 TRBV12-3/TRBV12-4 TRBD2 ASSLKLAGVHEQY
TRBJ2-6 TRBV13 TRBD1 ASSSLGRGHSGANVLT
TRBJ2-7 TRBV27 TRBD2 ASRLAGAYEQY
TRBJ2-5 TRBV11-2 TRBD2 ASSLGVGGGVETQY
TRBJ2-3 TRBV9 - ASSVVLGAAQY
TRBJ2-1 TRBV6-1 TRBD2 ASSEKTSGNYNEQF
TRBJ1-1 TRBV3-1 TRBD1 ASSQPRGRWTEAF
TRBJ1-6 TRBV15 - ATSRDLSPLH
TRBJ1-5 TRBV2 - ASSHKSGVNQPQH
TRBJ2-1 TRBV20-1 TRBD2 SARDTSGAYNEQF
TRBJ2-5 TRBV11-2 - ASSLENRVETQY
TRBJ2-2 TRBV2 - ASRPVANTGELL
TRBJ1-2 TRBV20-1 - SASRQGDDGYT
TRBJ1-1 TRBV18 - ASSPQGKSNTEAF
TRBJ2-1 TRBV4-2 TRBD2 ASSQSGVSSYNEQF
TRBJ2-1 TRBV5-6 - ASSLNGNEQF
TRBJ1-5 TRBV6-2/TRBV6-3 TRBD1 ASSQLRGRSNQPQH
TRBJ2-7 TRBV9 TRBD1 ASSVGGQRMEQY
TRBJ2-5 TRBV28 TRBD1 ASREVGQGGETQY
TRBJ2-7 TRBV30 TRBD2 AWVAGGPTYEQY
TRBJ1-1 TRBV28 - ASSLSHYPEAF
TRBJ2-7 TRBV4-1 - ASSLMGGGGEQY
TRBJ2-1 TRBV28 - ASSFVGLVRNEQF
TRBJ2-7 TRBV4-2 TRBD2 ASSQDPTSGSYEQY
TRBJ2-2 TRBV3-1 - ASSQASRAGELF
TRBJ1-1 TRBV3-1 TRBD1 ASSPSDRGDTEAF
TRBJ1-1 TRBV2 - ASSESVKAF
TRBJ1-1 TRBV2 TRBD1 ASARTGASTEAF
TRBJ2-3 TRBV28 - ATSSHRLQETDTQY
TRBJ2-5 TRBV7-3 - ASSLLGEVTETQY
TRBJ1-1 TRBV18 TRBD1 ASSPPVQGGTEAF
TRBJ1-5 TRBV6-1 TRBD1 ASSRDRRGNQPQH
TRBJ2-6 TRBV6-1 - ASTPFPLPGANVLT
TRBJ2-1 TRBV10-3 TRBD2 AISESSSGSWSYNEQF
TRBJ2-1 TRBV13 - ASSLIRPDESSYNEQF
TRBJ2-1 TRBV9 TRBD2 ASSPRLADSYNEQF
TRBJ2-3 TRBV9 - ASSVGRLQGGSTDTQY
TRBJ1-5 TRBV7-2 - ASSLAFNQPQH
TRBJ2-1 TRBV19 TRBD2 ASSILAGVGEQF
TRBJ2-4 TRBV11-2 TRBD1 ASSLRGLRDIQY
TRBJ2-7 TRBV29-1 - SVEERTYEQY
TRBJ1-1 TRBV28 - ASSPDRLGDLEAF
TRBJ2-7 TRBV18 TRBD2 ASSPSPLAGATYEQY
TRBJ1-5 TRBV12-3/TRBV12-4 - ASSQRQGNQPQH